This T cell receptor (beta chain) derives from a study of blood T cells in healthy people across ages. Overall study results and limits: Donor CMV status was unknown, possibly confounding expanded clonotype changes.

Each donor gave 9.5 to 10 milliliters of peripheral blood. The extraction recovered at least 5.5 micrograms of total RNA per sample. This clonotype was seen only a few times. The antigen remains unidentified. The J segment lost 8 bases and the V segment lost 4 bases, leaving 9 bases of the junction unmatched. CDR3 size: 14 residues. Germline CDR1 is SGHDN and CDR2 is FVKESK. Together with a sample-barcoded 5' primer, a J-beta primer mix was included in a second PCR lasting about 6 to 11 cycles. TCRdb re-called the 5' RACE reads through MiXCR, storing one row per CDR3 protein. The sample has around 1,500,000 distinct CDR3 sequences, 40% to 50% seen once.

The V and J genes are TRBV14 and TRBJ2-3, with 7 bases aligning to TRBD1. The receptor was isolated from a young woman in good health. Sequencing input: blood. The CDR3 region has the DNA TGTGCCAGCAGCCTCGGGGACAGCCTTGGTACGCAGTATTTT. This translates into CASSLGDSLGTQYF.